Shown below are 31 T cell receptor beta chains from a single sample sequenced in a study of naive and memory T cell subsets. The study, taken as a whole, reports: A few larger clonotypes appeared in naive repertoires, especially CD8, possibly memory cells re-expressing CD45RA.

The beta constant-region primer was an equimolar mix of two oligonucleotides covering TRBC1 and TRBC2. Nested alpha and beta constant-region primers with the SP2 primer drove four PCR rounds on ligated cDNA. MiXCR, applied by TCRdb to the UMI-ligation and nested PCR reads, yields one record per CDR3 protein. Among fewer than 150,000 distinct CDR3 sequences, more than 15% were seen once, and the ten largest hold around 0.63%. These receptors have no known antigen. Material: naive CD8+ T cells from blood. All receptors come from a human donor in good health.

The table lists this clonotype with a few counts. This chain uses TRBV6-5 with TRBJ2-5; 9 nucleotides align to TRBD2. Germline CDR1 is MNHEY and CDR2 is SVGAGI. CDR3 length equals 15 residues. Trimming took 10 bases from V and 7 from J; bases not matched to a gene: 16. The CDR3 DNA is TGTGCCACCCACCGCGGGGGACTAGCAGACACGACCCAGTACTTC. Its translation: CATHRGGLADTTQYF.

The V gene is TRBV7-6, the J gene TRBJ2-5; D is unclear. With 5 bases removed from V and 0 bases from J, the gap between germline ends came to 16 bases. This CDR3 region has 16 residues. Germline-derived CDR1 and CDR2 are SGHVS and FNYEAQ. For the CDR3, the DNA is TGTGCCAGCAGCCTCACCCATGACACGTACCAAGAGACCCAGTACTTC. The encoded protein is CASSLTHDTYQETQYF.

This clonotype has just a few counts. The chain joins TRBV2 to TRBJ2-3; 13 bases match TRBD2. Looked up from germline, CDR1 is SNHLY and CDR2 is FYNNEI. The CDR3 spans 18 residues. Trimming removed 9 bases from V and 0 bases from J; junction bases left unmatched: 12. The CDR3 reads CARNQGGTSGASTDTQYF. Written as DNA, the CDR3 is TGTGCCAGGAACCAGGGCGGGACTAGCGGGGCTAGCACAGATACGCAGTATTTT.

This clonotype showed up just once. The chain couples TRBV6-6 to TRBJ1-4; D gene unclear. Germline V gene sequence: CDR1 MNHNY, CDR2 SVGAGI (reference sequence). This CDR3 is built from 11 residues. V was shortened by 2 bases and J by 10 bases, with 5 bases between the two germline ends. CDR3 bases: TGTGCCAGCAGTTACGGGGTAAAACTGTTTTTT. Protein sequence: CASSYGVKLFF.

This clonotype was seen a handful of times. This chain uses TRBV12-3 or TRBV12-4 with TRBJ2-3, with D uncertain. V was trimmed by 5 bases and J by 0 bases, leaving 3 bases between them. There are 12 residues in the CDR3. CDR3: CASSISTDTQYF. CDR3 in DNA: TGTGCCAGCAGTATTAGCACAGATACGCAGTATTTT.

This clonotype appeared a few times. This chain uses TRBV19 with TRBJ1-1, with TRBD1 as a possible D gene (5 bases). Per the germline V gene, CDR1 is LNHDA and CDR2 is SQIVND (reference sequence). CDR3 length: 16 amino acids. V lost 3 bases and J 1 base, leaving 15 bases between the germline ends. The CDR3 coding sequence is TGTGCCAGTAGTATCGGAGGGACTAACAAGAACACTGAAGCTTTCTTT. Translating gives CASSIGGTNKNTEAFF.

In this sample, this clonotype turned up a few times. The chain combines TRBV4-1 with TRBJ1-1, with D uncertain. CDR1 is MGHRA, CDR2 YSYEKL, per germline. CDR3 length equals 15 residues. Deletions cut 3 bases from V and 0 bases from J, with 11 bases between. The chain's CDR3 is CASSQGVLLNTEAFF. The CDR3 DNA is TGCGCCAGCAGCCAGGGAGTTTTGTTGAACACTGAAGCTTTCTTT.

The chain recombines TRBV28 with TRBJ1-5, with D possibly being TRBD1 (6 bases). Germline CDR1 MDHEN, CDR2 SYDVKM. CDR3 size: 18 residues. V was trimmed by 5 bases and J by 0 bases, leaving 20 bases between them. DNA of the CDR3: TGTGCCAGCAGTACCTTGAGGGACATACGAGATAGCAATCAGCCCCAGCATTTT. Translated: CASSTLRDIRDSNQPQHF.

The gene calls are TRBV6-1 and TRBJ1-5; D ambiguous. V was clipped by 8 bases and J by 6 bases, with 20 bases between them. This CDR3 region has 15 residues. Germline V CDR1 and CDR2: MNHNS, SASEGT. The CDR3 nucleotides read TGTGCCAGCCTCGGACCCGCCTGGGTTAGTCAGCCCCAGCATTTT. It is translated as CASLGPAWVSQPQHF.

The chain combines TRBV6-5 with TRBJ2-7; D gene uncertain. The V end lost 0 bases, the J end lost 0 bases, and 9 bases lay between the germline ends. CDR1 and CDR2 (germline): MNHEY, SVGAGI. The CDR3 extends over 15 amino acids. Here the CDR3 reads CASSYSTRSSYEQYF. The CDR3 nucleotides read TGTGCCAGCAGTTACTCCACCAGAAGCTCCTACGAGCAGTACTTC.

The sample holds many counts of this clonotype. The chain carries TRBV28 and TRBJ2-7; 10 bases agree with TRBD1. Germline V gene sequence: CDR1 MDHEN, CDR2 SYDVKM. Trimming took 6 bases from V and 2 from J; bases not matched to a gene: 1. The CDR3 consists of 13 residues. As DNA, the CDR3 is TGTGCCAGCAGGGGGACAGGGGCCTACGAGCAGTACTTC. The encoded protein is CASRGTGAYEQYF.

This clonotype was counted a few times. The chain carries TRBV28 and TRBJ2-3, with TRBD1 matching over 7 bases. V gave up 2 bases and J gave up 1 base; unmatched junction bases: 9. The germline V gene has CDR1 MDHEN and CDR2 SYDVKM. The CDR3 contains 17 residues. The CDR3 loop is CASSLIRDSPGTDTQYF. The CDR3 DNA sequence: TGTGCCAGCAGTTTAATCAGGGACAGTCCAGGCACAGATACGCAGTATTTT.

The chain combines TRBV27 with TRBJ1-1; no definite D call. V was pared by 2 bases and J by 0 bases, with 13 bases between. This CDR3 has 16 amino acids. From germline, CDR1 is MNHEY and CDR2 SMNVEV (reference sequence). The CDR3: CASSLRSATVNTEAFF. The DNA for the CDR3 is TGTGCCAGCAGTTTAAGGTCGGCCACAGTGAACACTGAAGCTTTCTTT.

This clonotype was picked up a small number of times. The V and J genes are TRBV29-1 and TRBJ2-7; TRBD1 agrees at 7 bases. J was trimmed by 0 bases and V by 7 bases; bases with no gene match: 6. The CDR3 contains 13 residues. Germline CDR1 and CDR2: SQVTM and ANQGSEA. CDR3 amino acids: CSAGTENSYEQYF. CDR3 DNA: TGCAGCGCTGGGACAGAAAACTCCTACGAGCAGTACTTC.

This clonotype occurred a few times. This chain uses TRBV12-3 or TRBV12-4 with TRBJ2-7; 8 bases map to TRBD2. Trimming cost V 6 bases and J 7 bases; bases outside gene matches: 8. This CDR3 spans 13 amino acids. In DNA, the CDR3 is TGTGCCAGCAGCCTCGGGGGGGGTATAGAGCAGTACTTC. This encodes CASSLGGGIEQYF.

This clonotype was seen many times. This sequence joins TRBV20-1 and TRBJ2-7; no reliable D call. Per the germline V gene, CDR1 is DFQATT and CDR2 is SNEGSKA (reference sequence). The CDR3 length is 13 residues. The germline V and J ends were trimmed by 5 bases and 1 base, with 12 bases remaining between them. The CDR3 sequence: CSALLRHSYEQYF. The DNA for the CDR3 is TGCAGTGCTCTTCTTCGACATTCCTACGAGCAGTACTTC.

The rearrangement uses TRBV28 and TRBJ2-1; D gene ambiguous. Trimming removed 4 bases at V and 8 bases at J, with 15 bases between. The CDR3 length is 14 residues. CDR1 MDHEN and CDR2 SYDVKM come from the germline V gene. The CDR3 sequence is CASSSLTSGYEQFF. As DNA, the CDR3 is TGTGCCAGCAGTTCCCTCACCTCCGGCTATGAGCAGTTCTTC.

The rearrangement links TRBV7-3 to TRBJ2-1; the D is unclear. This CDR3 region has 16 residues. Per germline, CDR1 SGHTA and CDR2 FQGTGA. V lost 2 bases to trimming and J lost 3 bases, with 14 bases between them. CDR3 in DNA: TGTGCCAGCAGCTTAGGCTTAGTGTTCGGCTACAATGAGCAGTTCTTC. This sequence encodes CASSLGLVFGYNEQFF.

The chain combines TRBV5-1 with TRBJ2-7, with D possibly matching TRBD1 (6 bases). This CDR3 has 14 amino acids. The V end was cut by 1 base, the J end by 2 bases, with 10 bases between. The V gene's germline CDR1 is SGHRS and CDR2 YFSETQ. The chain's CDR3 is CASSLRTAAYEQYF. The CDR3 DNA sequence: TGCGCCAGCAGCTTGAGGACAGCTGCCTACGAGCAGTACTTC.

V gene TRBV7-9 combines with J gene TRBJ1-2; 9 bases agree with TRBD1. Germline V lookup: CDR1 SEHNR, CDR2 FQNEAQ (reference sequence). This CDR3 has 16 residues. V was clipped by 1 base and J by 7 bases; unmatched bases: 10. DNA for the CDR3: TGTGCCAGCAGCTTAGGGGACAGGGAACAAATCGGTGGCTACACCTTC. Protein sequence: CASSLGDREQIGGYTF. The whole variable domain, remainder taken from reference TRBV7-9 and TRBJ1-2, is DTGVSQNPRHKITKRGQNVTFRCDPISEHNRLYWYRQTLGQGPEFLTYFQNEAQLEKSRLLSDRFSAERPKGSFSTLEIQRTEQGDSAMYLCASSLGDREQIGGYTFGSGTRLTVV.

The genes are TRBV6-5 and TRBJ1-5; D is uncertain. The CDR3 contains 14 residues. V was pared by 5 bases and J by 0 bases, with 8 bases between. Germline V gives CDR1 MNHEY, CDR2 SVGAGI. Here the CDR3 DNA reads TGTGCCAGCAGTCCCATACCTAGCAATCAGCCCCAGCATTTT. Amino acid sequence: CASSPIPSNQPQHF.

This clonotype was counted many times. CDR3 DNA: TGTGCCAGCAGCGTAGTAGGGGGATCGGATGAGCAGTTCTTC. Translating it yields CASSVVGGSDEQFF. V usage is TRBV9 and J usage is TRBJ2-1; possible D gene TRBD1, 6 bases. The V gene's germline CDR1 is SGDLS and CDR2 YYNGEE. This CDR3 spans 14 amino acids. V was shortened by 0 bases and J by 8 bases, with 12 bases between the two germline ends.

The V gene is TRBV6-5, the J gene TRBJ2-7, with D perhaps matching TRBD2 (6 bases). CDR1 is MNHEY and CDR2 is SVGAGI in the germline V gene. The CDR3 contains 14 residues. V was shortened by 2 bases and J by 1 base, with 9 bases between the two germline ends. This chain's CDR3 is CASSYKGLSYEQYF. CDR3 nucleotides: TGTGCCAGCAGTTACAAGGGACTTTCCTACGAGCAGTACTTC.

This clonotype was observed a handful of times. One end of the junction does not line up with germline, which may come from a read error. The chain has TRBV25-1 and TRBJ1-3; D uncertain. The length of the CDR3 is 18 residues. The germline gives CDR1 MGHDK, CDR2 SYGVNS. In DNA, the CDR3 is TGTGCCAGCAGTCAATACTTTGGTTCTGAAACATCTGGAAACACCATATATTTT. Protein sequence: CASSQYFGSETSGNTIYF.

V usage is TRBV4-1 and J usage is TRBJ2-6; no clear D gene. The germline gives CDR1 MGHRA, CDR2 YSYEKL. V gave up 0 bases and J gave up 0 bases, with 12 bases separating them. The CDR3 sequence is 18 residues long. CDR3 loop: CASSQEFPSDSGANVLTF. The CDR3 coding sequence is TGCGCCAGCAGCCAAGAATTCCCTTCGGACTCTGGGGCCAACGTCCTGACTTTC.

CDR3 loop: CASSSQGSSYNEQFF. The CDR3 DNA reads TGTGCCAGCAGTTCCCAGGGGAGCTCCTACAATGAGCAGTTCTTC. The chain couples TRBV12-3 or TRBV12-4 to TRBJ2-1; maybe TRBD1 (6 bases). Trimming removed 4 bases from V and 0 bases from J, with 10 bases in between. The CDR3 sequence is 15 residues long.

The rearrangement links TRBV5-1 to TRBJ1-3; 9 bases line up with TRBD1. The CDR3 is 15 amino acids. After removal of 4 bases from V and 2 bases from J, the junction contained 4 bases not matched to a gene. Germline V gene data show CDR1 as SGHRS and CDR2 as YFSETQ. The CDR3 DNA reads as TGCGCCAGCAGCACGGGACAGGGAGCTGGAAACACCATATATTTT. This translates into CASSTGQGAGNTIYF.

The rearrangement joins TRBV12-3 or TRBV12-4 to TRBJ2-1; possibly TRBD1 for D (6 bases). V gave up 3 bases and J gave up 3 bases, with 15 bases separating them. The CDR3 length is 16 residues. The CDR3 loop reads CASSFGTLTGYNEQFF. The CDR3, as DNA: TGTGCCAGCAGTTTCGGGACACTAACGGGCTACAATGAGCAGTTCTTC.

The chain carries TRBV7-2 and TRBJ2-3; 9 bases line up with TRBD2. The V and J ends lost 5 bases and 0 bases, in that order; junction bases with no gene match: 12. Germline CDR1 is SGHTA and CDR2 is FQGNSA. The CDR3 sequence is 18 residues long. This CDR3 is CASSRLAGLTFSTDTQYF. The CDR3 DNA sequence: TGTGCCAGCAGCCGGCTAGCGGGGCTCACATTTAGCACAGATACGCAGTATTTT.

This clonotype was counted only a few times. In DNA, the CDR3 is TGTGCCAGCAGCTTAGTCCCTAGCTACGAGCAGTACTTC. This encodes CASSLVPSYEQYF. The chain carries TRBV7-6 and TRBJ2-7; no firm D call. CDR1 and CDR2 from the germline V gene are SGHVS and FNYEAQ. Trimming cost V 1 base and J 3 bases, with 7 bases left between them. This CDR3 is 13 amino acids long.

This clonotype was detected a few times. V is TRBV13 and J is TRBJ2-6, with TRBD1 matching over 10 bases. From germline, CDR1 is PRHDT and CDR2 FYEKMQ (reference sequence). The CDR3 consists of 16 residues. Unmatched junction bases numbered 4, after V lost 7 bases and J lost 1 base. The DNA of the CDR3 is TGTGCCAGCATCGGACAGGGGGTATCTGGGGCCAACGTCCTGACTTTC. Its protein is CASIGQGVSGANVLTF.